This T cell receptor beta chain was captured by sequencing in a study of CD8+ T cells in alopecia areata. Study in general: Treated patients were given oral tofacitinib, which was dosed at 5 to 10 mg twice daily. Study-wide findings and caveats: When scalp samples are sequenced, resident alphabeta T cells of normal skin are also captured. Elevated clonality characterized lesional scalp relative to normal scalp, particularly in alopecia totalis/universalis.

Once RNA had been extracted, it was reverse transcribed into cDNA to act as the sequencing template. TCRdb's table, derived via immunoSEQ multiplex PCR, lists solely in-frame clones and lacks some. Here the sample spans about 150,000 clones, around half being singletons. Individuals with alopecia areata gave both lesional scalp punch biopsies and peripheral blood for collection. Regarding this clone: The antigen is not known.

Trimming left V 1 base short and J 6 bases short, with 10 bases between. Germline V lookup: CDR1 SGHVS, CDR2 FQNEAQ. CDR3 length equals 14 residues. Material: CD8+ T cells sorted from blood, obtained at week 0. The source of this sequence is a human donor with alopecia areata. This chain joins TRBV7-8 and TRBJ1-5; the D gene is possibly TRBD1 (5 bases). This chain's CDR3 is CASSLGVGTQPQHF. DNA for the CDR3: TGTGCCAGCAGCTTAGGAGTAGGGACTCAGCCCCAGCATTTT.